Detailed here is one TCR beta chain. No cognate antigen has been identified for it. Within one base of it there is no much larger clone, and no base qualities were kept. TCRbeta CDR3 regions were amplified from genomic DNA by means of the immunoSEQ Assay, a bias-controlled multiplex PCR. For the original study's pipeline: Nucleated cell counts per sample were estimated from amplification of reference gene primers within the assay. To quantify the absolute abundance of each unique TCRbeta CDR3 rearrangement, sequence reads were collapsed and filtered. For each sample, productive Simpson clonality was calculated by taking the square root of Simpson's diversity index across productive rearrangements. TCRdb mirrors the immuneACCESS table, restricted to in-frame sequences. Some clones are absent from its copies; in checked studies, under half trace to an unresolved V gene, and the reason for the others is unknown. Clone size and the V and J calls come from that table; the DNA yielded D and trimming. For this sample there are 130,000 or so clones; around three quarters appear just once. In total, the top ten clones hold about 15% of the sample.

The collaborating institutions used their own protocols to collect whole blood in K2EDTA tubes. For TCRbeta analysis, collaborators shipped samples in one of three forms: frozen whole blood, isolated PBMCs, or DNA extracted from either of those sample types. CDR1 and CDR2 are read off the germline V gene (reference sequence) as LGHDT and YNNKEL. The V end loses 10 bases and the J end loses 4 bases, and a stretch of 16 bases separates them. The CDR3 starts with the cysteine, ends with the phenylalanine, and has 13 residues. Of the read, only the CDR3 DNA is kept; its 39 bases are in frame from base 1. This specimen belongs to a study of blood T cell repertoires in COVID-19 (dated by TCRdb to 2018 to 2021). For the study in its entirety: Samples from collaborators originated in the United States, Italy and Spain and spanned both the acute and convalescent phases of COVID-19. Nearly every sample came with metadata listing a de-identified subject ID, COVID-19 status, age in years and sex. The repertoires were made available in a free public database intended to serve as a resource for research on the immune response to SARS-CoV-2. The samples were drawn from the first 160 participants of the ongoing ImmuneRACE study and from 950 to 1,500 subjects provided by 6 global collaborators. HLA class I and class II types, where available, came from metadata supplied by the sample provider rather than from assay-based typing. The prospective study material was composed of cDNA or gDNA derived from T cells, B-cell-depleted T cells, or PBMCs. Subjects who had been exposed to COVID-19, were actively infected with it, or had recovered from it provided the deeply sampled blood TCRbeta repertoires that made up the dataset. Overall study outcomes, separate from this receptor: The amount of clinical and demographic metadata varied by source and participant and was provided uncurated.

The receptor was isolated from a man in his fifties with acute or convalescent COVID-19. The rearrangement joined TRBV3-1 (or the pseudogene TRBV3-2) to TRBJ2-5; the best D guess is TRBD2, with 5 bases matching. Source material: peripheral blood. The nucleotide sequence is TGTGCCACCCTGTCCCCGGGGAGAGAGACCCAGTACTTC. The encoded protein is CATLSPGRETQYF.